The 14 T cell receptor beta chains reported below all come from one sample, sequenced in a study of T cell responses to AZD1222 COVID-19 vaccine. Some clones are missing from TCRdb's copy, which holds only in-frame ones; the method was immunoSEQ multiplex PCR. Of about 30,000 clones detected, roughly nine tenths appear once; the ten largest clones hold around 7%. The sample here was peripheral blood, taken on day 0 of AZD1222 vaccination. These receptors were obtained from an adult in good health.

V gene TRBV6-5 combines with J gene TRBJ2-2; D perhaps matches TRBD2 (5 bases). The V end lost 11 bases, the J end lost 0 bases, and 10 bases lay between the germline ends. The CDR3 has 13 amino acids. Germline lookup yields CDR1 MNHEY and CDR2 SVGAGI. The CDR3 bases are TGTGCCGGGCGGGCCACGAACACCGGGGAGCTGTTTTTT. Amino acids: CAGRATNTGELFF.

The genes are TRBV27 and TRBJ1-1; unclear D gene. Trimming left V 6 bases short and J 4 bases short, with 12 bases between. This CDR3 region has 13 residues. Germline values: CDR1 MNHEY, CDR2 SMNVEV (reference sequence). The chain's CDR3 is CASRFQGRTEAFF. The CDR3 DNA sequence: TGTGCCAGCAGGTTCCAAGGTCGCACTGAAGCTTTCTTT.

This clone was picked up a small number of times. This CDR3 is also generated by other DNA sequences in the sample. The rearrangement links TRBV6-4 to TRBJ2-2; weak D call: TRBD2 (6 bases). V was clipped by 5 bases and J by 2 bases, with 6 bases between them. The germline V gene encodes CDR1 MRHNA and CDR2 SNTAGT. This CDR3 is 13 amino acids long. The CDR3 sequence is CASSTSNTGELFF. The CDR3 DNA is TGTGCCAGCAGTACTAGCAACACCGGGGAGCTGTTTTTT.

This clone was seen a handful of times. This chain links TRBV5-8 with TRBJ1-6, with 8 nucleotides matching TRBD1. Germline V gene data show CDR1 as SGHTS and CDR2 as YDEGEE. The CDR3 length is 14 residues. V lost 10 bases and J lost 4; bases outside the gene matches: 7. The CDR3 DNA is TGTGCCGGCCGGGACAGGCATTATAATTCACCCCTCCACTTT. This encodes CAGRDRHYNSPLHF.

V gene TRBV7-9 combines with J gene TRBJ1-1; 8 bases match TRBD1. The CDR3 spans 17 residues. Looked up from germline, CDR1 is SEHNR and CDR2 is FQNEAQ (reference sequence). Trimming cost V 5 bases and J 0 bases; bases outside gene matches: 11. The CDR3: CASSQRGTGQLNTEAFF. CDR3 DNA sequence: TGTGCCAGCAGCCAGAGAGGGACAGGCCAATTGAACACTGAAGCTTTCTTT.

The rearrangement uses TRBV5-1 and TRBJ1-2; D remains unclear. Per germline, CDR1 SGHRS and CDR2 YFSETQ. Deletions cut 4 bases from V and 8 bases from J, with 15 bases between. This CDR3 has 13 amino acids. The CDR3: CASSPDGLGGYTF. The CDR3 DNA sequence: TGCGCCAGCAGCCCGGACGGGCTCGGAGGCTACACCTTC. Full variable domain (remainder filled in from reference TRBV5-1 and TRBJ1-2): KAGVTQTPRYLIKTRGQQVTLSCSPISGHRSVSWYQQTPGQGLQFLFEYFSETQRNKGNFPGRFSGRQFSNSRSEMNVSTLELGDSALYLCASSPDGLGGYTFGSGTRLTVV.

This clone was counted once. V gene TRBV29-1 combines with J gene TRBJ1-1; D call uncertain. V was trimmed by 2 bases and J by 4 bases, leaving 8 bases between them. CDR1 is SQVTM, CDR2 ANQGSEA, per germline. CDR3 length: 12 residues. CDR3 sequence (DNA): TGCAGCGTTGAACAGGCCCTCACTGAAGCTTTCTTT. Translating it yields CSVEQALTEAFF.

The CDR3 reads CATSRDSGATDTQYF. CDR3 sequence (DNA): TGTGCCACCAGCAGAGATTCGGGAGCCACAGATACGCAGTATTTT. The chain is built from TRBV15 and TRBJ2-3, with TRBD2 as a possible D gene (6 bases). The CDR3 has 15 residues. The germline V gene encodes CDR1 LNHNV and CDR2 YYDKDF (reference sequence). With 0 bases removed from V and 2 bases from J, the gap between germline ends came to 9 bases.

CDR3 residues: CASSYGRATDTQYF. CDR3 DNA sequence: TGTGCCAGCAGTTACGGGAGGGCCACAGATACGCAGTATTTT. The chain uses TRBV6-2 or TRBV6-3 and TRBJ2-3; 7 bases align to TRBD2. The germline V gene encodes CDR1 MNHEY and CDR2 SVGEGT. The CDR3 spans 14 residues. V dropped 2 bases and J dropped 2; count of bases not matched to a gene: 1.

The chain recombines TRBV6-5 with TRBJ1-6; maybe TRBD1 (5 bases). This CDR3 has 15 residues. Trimming removed 0 bases from V and 10 bases from J, with 13 bases in between. The germline gives CDR1 MNHEY, CDR2 SVGAGI. Here the CDR3 reads CASSYSEQAISPLHF. CDR3 nucleotide sequence: TGTGCCAGCAGTTACTCGGAACAGGCTATCTCACCCCTCCACTTT.

The chain is built from TRBV10-1 and TRBJ2-2; no definite D call. CDR3 size: 13 residues. The V end lost 3 bases, the J end lost 4 bases, and 6 bases lay between the germline ends. Germline lookup yields CDR1 WNHNN and CDR2 SYGVQD (reference sequence). This chain's CDR3 is CASSDHSTGELFF. In DNA form, the CDR3 reads TGCGCCAGCAGTGATCACAGCACCGGGGAGCTGTTTTTT.

This chain joins TRBV11-2 and TRBJ2-5; no clear D gene. V gave up 1 base and J gave up 7 bases, with 4 bases separating them. Germline values: CDR1 SGHAT, CDR2 FQNNGV. The CDR3 contains 11 residues. CDR3 coding DNA: TGTGCCAGCAGCTTAGGGTCGACCCAGTACTTC. Protein sequence: CASSLGSTQYF. Complete variable domain (other parts from reference TRBV11-2 and TRBJ2-5): EAGVAQSPRYKIIEKRQSVAFWCNPISGHATLYWYQQILGQGPKLLIQFQNNGVVDDSQLPKDRFSAERLKGVDSTLKIQPAKLEDSAVYLCASSLGSTQYFGPGTRLLVL.

The rearrangement links TRBV6-1 to TRBJ1-2; D is perhaps TRBD1 (6 bases). The CDR3 loop spans 12 amino acids. Germline-derived CDR1 and CDR2 are MNHNS and SASEGT. V was cut by 5 bases and J by 6 bases, with 10 bases left in between. The CDR3, as DNA: TGTGCCAGCAGTCTACAGGGTGATGGCTACACCTTC. Protein sequence: CASSLQGDGYTF.

The rearrangement joins TRBV18 to TRBJ1-1, with a weak D call TRBD1 (6 bases). CDR3 length: 14 amino acids. Germline V gene lookup returns CDR1 KGHSH and CDR2 LQKENI. V was shortened by 6 bases and J by 3 bases, with 14 bases between the two germline ends. The CDR3 loop reads CASSQTGRDTEAFF. For the CDR3, the DNA is TGTGCCAGCTCCCAGACAGGACGTGACACTGAAGCTTTCTTT.